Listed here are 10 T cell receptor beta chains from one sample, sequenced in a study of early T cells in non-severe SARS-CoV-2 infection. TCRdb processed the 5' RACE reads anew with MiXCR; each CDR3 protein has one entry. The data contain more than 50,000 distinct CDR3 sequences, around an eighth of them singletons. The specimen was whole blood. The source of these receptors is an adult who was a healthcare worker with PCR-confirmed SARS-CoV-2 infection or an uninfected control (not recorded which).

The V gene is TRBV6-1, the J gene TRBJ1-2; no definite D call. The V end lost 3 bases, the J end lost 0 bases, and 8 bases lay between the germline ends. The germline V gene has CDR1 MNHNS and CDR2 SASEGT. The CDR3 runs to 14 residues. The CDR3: CASSDGLPNYGYTF. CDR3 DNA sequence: TGTGCCAGCAGTGACGGGCTCCCTAACTATGGCTACACCTTC.

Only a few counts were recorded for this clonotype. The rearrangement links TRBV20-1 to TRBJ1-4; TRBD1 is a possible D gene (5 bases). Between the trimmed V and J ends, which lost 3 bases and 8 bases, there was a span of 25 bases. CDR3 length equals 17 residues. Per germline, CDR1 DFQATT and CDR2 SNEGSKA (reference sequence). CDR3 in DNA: TGCAGTGCTAGGCTAACCGGGGCTACAAGGGGAGAGGAAAAACTGTTTTTT. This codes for CSARLTGATRGEEKLFF.

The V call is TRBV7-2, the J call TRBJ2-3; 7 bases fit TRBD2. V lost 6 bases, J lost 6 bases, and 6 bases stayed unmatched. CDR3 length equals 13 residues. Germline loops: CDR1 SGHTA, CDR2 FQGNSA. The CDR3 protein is CASSKGLDDTQYF. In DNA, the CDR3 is TGTGCCAGCAGTAAAGGACTAGACGATACGCAGTATTTT.

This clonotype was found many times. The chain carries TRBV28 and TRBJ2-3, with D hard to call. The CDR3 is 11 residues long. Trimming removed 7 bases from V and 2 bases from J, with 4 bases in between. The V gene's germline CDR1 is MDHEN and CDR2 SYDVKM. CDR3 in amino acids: CASTSTDTQYF. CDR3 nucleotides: TGTGCCAGCACTTCCACAGATACGCAGTATTTT.

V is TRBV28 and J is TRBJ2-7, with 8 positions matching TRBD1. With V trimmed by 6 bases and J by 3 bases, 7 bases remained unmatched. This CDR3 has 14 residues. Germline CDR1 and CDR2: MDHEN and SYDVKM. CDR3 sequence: CASSLRQGNYEQYF. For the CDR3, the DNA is TGTGCCAGCAGCCTGAGACAGGGGAACTACGAGCAGTACTTC.

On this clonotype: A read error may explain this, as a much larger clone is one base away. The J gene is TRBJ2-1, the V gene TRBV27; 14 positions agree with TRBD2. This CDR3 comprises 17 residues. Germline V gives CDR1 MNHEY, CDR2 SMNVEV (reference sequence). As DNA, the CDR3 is TGTGCCAGCAGTTTAGGGACTAGCGGGGGCACATACAATGAGCAGATCTTC. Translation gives CASSLGTSGGTYNEQIF.

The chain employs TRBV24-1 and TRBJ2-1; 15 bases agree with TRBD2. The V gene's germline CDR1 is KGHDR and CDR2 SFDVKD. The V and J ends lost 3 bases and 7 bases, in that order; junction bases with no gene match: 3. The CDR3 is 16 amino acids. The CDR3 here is CATSDPGTSGRNEQFF. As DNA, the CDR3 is TGTGCCACCAGTGATCCGGGGACTAGCGGGAGGAATGAGCAGTTCTTC.

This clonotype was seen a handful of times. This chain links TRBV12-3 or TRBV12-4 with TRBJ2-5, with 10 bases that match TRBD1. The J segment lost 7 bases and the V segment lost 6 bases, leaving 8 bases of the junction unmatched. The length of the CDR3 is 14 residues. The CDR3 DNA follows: TGTGCCAGCAGCCCTGGACAGGGGGTAGGGACCCAGTACTTC. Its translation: CASSPGQGVGTQYF.

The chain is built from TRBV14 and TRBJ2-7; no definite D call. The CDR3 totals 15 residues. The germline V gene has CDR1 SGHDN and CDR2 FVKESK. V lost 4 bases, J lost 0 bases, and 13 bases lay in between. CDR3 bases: TGTGCCAGCAGCCCAACAAAAGGGTCCTCCTACGAGCAGTACTTC. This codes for CASSPTKGSSYEQYF.

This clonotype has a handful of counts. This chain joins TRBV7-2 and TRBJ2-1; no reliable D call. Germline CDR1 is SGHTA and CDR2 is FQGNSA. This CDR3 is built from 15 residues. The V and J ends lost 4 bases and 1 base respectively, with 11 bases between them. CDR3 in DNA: TGTGCCAGCAGCTACGACACAAAGTCCTACAATGAGCAGTTCTTC. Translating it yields CASSYDTKSYNEQFF.